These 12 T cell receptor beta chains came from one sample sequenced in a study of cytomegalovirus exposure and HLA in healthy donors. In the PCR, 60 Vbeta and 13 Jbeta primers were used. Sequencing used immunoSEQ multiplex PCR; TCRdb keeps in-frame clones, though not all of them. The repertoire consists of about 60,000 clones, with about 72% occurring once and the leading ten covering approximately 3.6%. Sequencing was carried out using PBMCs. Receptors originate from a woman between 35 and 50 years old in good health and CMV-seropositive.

DNA of the CDR3: TGTGCCAGCAGTTACTCGAAAGGGGTAAACACCATATATTTT. This translates into CASSYSKGVNTIYF. This chain uses TRBV6-5 with TRBJ1-3, with D perhaps matching TRBD1 (5 bases). Trimming pared 0 bases from V and 6 bases from J, leaving 9 bases between. Germline V gene sequence: CDR1 MNHEY, CDR2 SVGAGI. The CDR3 extends over 14 amino acids.

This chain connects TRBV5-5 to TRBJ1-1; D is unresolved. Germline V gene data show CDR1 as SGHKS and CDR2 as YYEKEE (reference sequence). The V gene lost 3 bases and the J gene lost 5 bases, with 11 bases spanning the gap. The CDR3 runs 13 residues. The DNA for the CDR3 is TGTGCCAGCAGCTCACCGCCTAATACTGAAGCTTTCTTT. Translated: CASSSPPNTEAFF.

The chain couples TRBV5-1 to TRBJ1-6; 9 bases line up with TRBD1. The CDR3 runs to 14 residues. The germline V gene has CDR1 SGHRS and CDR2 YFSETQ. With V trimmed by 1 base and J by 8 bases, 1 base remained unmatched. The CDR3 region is CASSLTGGDSPLHF. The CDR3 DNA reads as TGCGCCAGCAGCTTGACAGGGGGCGATTCACCCCTCCACTTT.

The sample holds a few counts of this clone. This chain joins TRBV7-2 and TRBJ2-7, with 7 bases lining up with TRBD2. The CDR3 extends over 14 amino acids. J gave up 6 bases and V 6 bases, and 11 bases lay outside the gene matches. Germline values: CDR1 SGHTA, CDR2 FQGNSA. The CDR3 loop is CASRYREGPSEQYF. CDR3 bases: TGTGCCAGCAGGTATAGGGAGGGGCCCTCCGAGCAGTACTTC.

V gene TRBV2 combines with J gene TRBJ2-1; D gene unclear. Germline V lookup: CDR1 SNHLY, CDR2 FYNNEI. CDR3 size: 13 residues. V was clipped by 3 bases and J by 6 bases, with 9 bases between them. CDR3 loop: CASSDRLVNEQFF. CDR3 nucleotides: TGTGCCAGCAGTGATCGGTTAGTCAATGAGCAGTTCTTC.

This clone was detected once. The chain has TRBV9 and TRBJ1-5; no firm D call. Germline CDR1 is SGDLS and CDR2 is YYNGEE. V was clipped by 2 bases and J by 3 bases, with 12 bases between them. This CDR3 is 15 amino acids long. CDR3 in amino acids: CASSVSGRANQPQHF. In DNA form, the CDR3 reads TGTGCCAGCAGCGTGTCCGGGAGGGCCAATCAGCCCCAGCATTTT.

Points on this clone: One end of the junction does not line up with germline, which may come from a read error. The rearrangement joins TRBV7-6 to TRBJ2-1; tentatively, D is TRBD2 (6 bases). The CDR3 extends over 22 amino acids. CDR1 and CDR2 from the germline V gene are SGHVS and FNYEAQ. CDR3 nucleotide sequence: TGTGCCAGCAGCTTAGGAGTCGAAGGGGATCTGGCTCGGGGGACCGACTACATTGAGCAGTTCTTC. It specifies CASSLGVEGDLARGTDYIEQFF. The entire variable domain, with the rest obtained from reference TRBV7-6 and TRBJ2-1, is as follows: GAGVSQSPRYKVTKRGQDVALRCDPISGHVSLYWYRQALGQGPEFLTYFNYEAQQDKSGLPNDRFSAERPEGSISTLTIQRTEQRDSAMYRCASSLGVEGDLARGTDYIEQFFGPGTRLTVL.

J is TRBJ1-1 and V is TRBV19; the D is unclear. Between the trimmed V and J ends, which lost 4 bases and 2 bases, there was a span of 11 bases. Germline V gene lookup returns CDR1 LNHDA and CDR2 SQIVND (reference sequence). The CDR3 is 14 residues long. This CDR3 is CASSKSGTNTEAFF. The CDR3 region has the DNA TGTGCCAGTAGTAAGTCAGGTACCAACACTGAAGCTTTCTTT.

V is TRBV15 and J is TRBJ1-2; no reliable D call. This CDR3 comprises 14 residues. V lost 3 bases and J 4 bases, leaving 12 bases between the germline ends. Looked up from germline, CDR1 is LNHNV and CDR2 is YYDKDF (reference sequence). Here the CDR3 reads CATSSERVSYGYTF. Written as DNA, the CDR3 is TGTGCCACCAGCAGCGAACGGGTATCCTATGGCTACACCTTC. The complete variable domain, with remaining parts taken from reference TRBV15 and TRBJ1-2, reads DAMVIQNPRYQVTQFGKPVTLSCSQTLNHNVMYWYQQKSSQAPKLLFHYYDKDFNNEADTPDNFQSRRPNTSFCFLDIRSPGLGDTAMYLCATSSERVSYGYTFGSGTRLTVV.

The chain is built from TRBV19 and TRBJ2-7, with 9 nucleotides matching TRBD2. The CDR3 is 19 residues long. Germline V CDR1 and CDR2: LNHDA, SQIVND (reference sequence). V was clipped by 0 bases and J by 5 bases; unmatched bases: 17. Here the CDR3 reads CASSIDGTSQRGGTNEQYF. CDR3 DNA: TGTGCCAGTAGTATAGACGGGACTAGCCAGCGGGGAGGTACTAACGAGCAGTACTTC.

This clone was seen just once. Written as DNA, the CDR3 is TGCAGCGTTGTTCGGGACAGGGGAGCTGAAGCTTTCTTT. Amino acid sequence: CSVVRDRGAEAFF. This sequence joins TRBV29-1 and TRBJ1-1; 10 nucleotides match TRBD1. From germline, CDR1 is SQVTM and CDR2 ANQGSEA. V was pared by 4 bases and J by 6 bases, with 5 bases of the junction left unmatched. The CDR3 spans 13 residues.

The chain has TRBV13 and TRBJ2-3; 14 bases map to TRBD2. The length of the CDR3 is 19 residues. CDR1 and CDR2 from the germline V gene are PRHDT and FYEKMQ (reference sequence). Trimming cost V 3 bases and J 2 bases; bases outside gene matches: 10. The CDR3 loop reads CASSFMTSGGAIYTDTQYF. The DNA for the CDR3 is TGTGCCAGCAGCTTTATGACTAGCGGGGGGGCAATTTACACAGATACGCAGTATTTT.